This T cell receptor (beta chain) was documented in a study of CD8 T cells in Susac syndrome. TCR beta sequences were obtained from blood CD8+ and CD4+ T cells. Controls were healthy donors chosen to match patients in age and sex. The CD8+ and CD4+ T cells were isolated magnetically using a negative isolation approach, whereas the TEMRA cells were enriched by FACS. CDR3 size: 15 residues. V dropped 4 bases and J dropped 5 bases, with 14 bases sitting between them. From germline, CDR1 is LGHNA and CDR2 YNFKEQ. Roughly 0.45 to 1 ug RNA was reverse transcribed with random hexamers. The immunoSEQ assay covered 54 Vbeta and 13 Jbeta segments for CDR3. MiXCR, run by TCRdb on the immunoSEQ multiplex PCR reads, gives a single entry per CDR3 protein. The table shows roughly 190,000 distinct CDR3 sequences, with about 93% occurring only once.

The chain carries TRBV4-2 and TRBJ2-2; D possibly corresponds to TRBD2 (6 bases). The specimen was CD4+ T cells from PBMCs. This TCR came from a human donor in good health. As DNA, the CDR3 is TGTGCCAGCAGCCGCCATGGAGGGGAGACCGGGGAGCTGTTTTTT. This encodes CASSRHGGETGELFF.